These T cell receptor beta chains were read from a single sample in a study of PD-L1 blockade in urothelial cancer. The method was immunoSEQ multiplex PCR; TCRdb's version includes in-frame clones alone and lacks a portion of them. The repertoire holds roughly 84,000 clones, with 82% as singletons. This specimen was PBMCs, taken around atezolizumab (anti-PD-L1) treatment. The receptors shown here come from a man between 65 and 80 years old with urothelial cancer. Both conserved end residues are part of each CDR3. The order of the fields is J gene, CDR3 length, D gene, V gene, clone size, CDR3 protein, CDR3 DNA. D genes are given only for firm matches. A row's size may be missing; if present it is once, few, many or a size class.

>TRBJ1-4|14|NA|TRBV11-2|NA
CASSLGGENEKLFF
TGTGCCAGCAGCCTCGGCGGGGAGAATGAAAAACTGTTTTTT
>TRBJ2-3|17|TRBD1|TRBV5-1|NA
CASSLGSTGGRTDTQYF
TGCGCCAGCAGCCTGGGGTCGACAGGGGGACGCACAGATACGCAGTATTTT
>TRBJ2-3|15|TRBD1|TRBV6-5|NA
CASRTGGWGTDTQYF
TGTGCCAGCAGGACAGGGGGTTGGGGCACAGATACGCAGTATTTT
>TRBJ2-7|14|TRBD1|TRBV5-1|NA
CASSLTGQGYEQYF
TGCGCCAGCAGCTTGACAGGACAGGGGTACGAGCAGTACTTC
>TRBJ2-1|12|NA|TRBV29-1|NA
CSVLQGYNEQFF
TGCAGCGTTTTGCAGGGTTACAATGAGCAGTTCTTC
>TRBJ2-7|15|TRBD1|TRBV6-5|NA
CASSRDRVGSYEQYF
TGTGCCAGCAGTCGGGACAGGGTTGGTTCCTACGAGCAGTACTTC
>TRBJ1-3|13|NA|TRBV11-2|NA
CASSLDSRNTIYF
TGTGCCAGCAGCTTAGACAGTAGAAACACCATATATTTT
>TRBJ2-1|15|NA|TRBV15|NA
CATSTPDREGNEQFF
TGTGCCACCAGCACCCCGGACAGGGAGGGCAATGAGCAGTTCTTC
>TRBJ1-1|14|TRBD1|TRBV27|few
CASSPLTGGTEAFF
TGTGCCAGCAGCCCCCTCACAGGGGGTACTGAAGCTTTCTTT
>TRBJ2-7|12|NA|TRBV7-2|NA
CASTLAGAEQYF
TGTGCCAGCACCCTTGCAGGGGCGGAGCAGTACTTC
>TRBJ1-4|16|TRBD1|TRBV4-1|NA
CASSPREGTGEVKLFF
TGCGCCAGCAGCCCAAGGGAAGGGACAGGGGAGGTAAAACTGTTTTTT
>TRBJ2-2|15|NA|TRBV30|NA
CAWTLGGGWTGELFF
TGTGCCTGGACCCTGGGGGGGGGCTGGACCGGGGAGCTGTTTTTT
>TRBJ1-3|16|NA|TRBV9|NA
CASSVERGLAGNTIYF
TGTGCCAGCAGCGTAGAAAGGGGTCTAGCTGGAAACACCATATATTTT
>TRBJ2-2|15|TRBD2|TRBV7-2|NA
CASSPWGGRAGELFF
TGTGCCAGCAGCCCCTGGGGGGGACGGGCCGGGGAGCTGTTTTTT
>TRBJ2-7|13|NA|TRBV2|NA
CASSVGQPYEQYF
TGTGCCAGCAGTGTGGGGCAACCCTACGAGCAGTACTTC
>TRBJ2-5|17|TRBD2|TRBV9|NA
CASSVASGLAGLETQYF
TGTGCCAGCAGCGTAGCTAGCGGACTAGCGGGATTGGAGACCCAGTACTTC
>TRBJ1-2|12|NA|TRBV2|NA
CASSGSRVGYTF
TGTGCCAGCAGTGGATCCAGGGTCGGCTACACCTTC
>TRBJ1-2|14|NA|TRBV6-4|NA
CASSEVWGDSGYTF
TGTGCCAGCAGTGAGGTGTGGGGGGATTCTGGCTACACCTTC
>TRBJ1-2|14|TRBD1|TRBV6-1|few
CASSGDRERYGYTF
TGTGCCAGCAGTGGGGACAGGGAACGCTATGGCTACACCTTC
>TRBJ1-6|15|NA|TRBV25-1|NA
CASSARTGRGSPLHF
TGTGCCAGCAGTGCAAGGACCGGGAGAGGATCACCCCTCCACTTT
>TRBJ2-7|14|NA|TRBV7-9|once
CASSPGRGGYEQYF
TGTGCCAGCAGCCCGGGGAGGGGGGGATACGAGCAGTACTTC
>TRBJ1-1|15|TRBD1|TRBV4-3|NA
CASSQDTGGNTEAFF
TGCGCCAGCAGCCAAGACACAGGGGGGAACACTGAAGCTTTCTTT
>TRBJ2-7|15|NA|TRBV11-2|once
CASSLPGILAYEQYF
TGTGCCAGCAGCCTACCAGGGATTCTAGCCTACGAGCAGTACTTC
>TRBJ1-3|17|NA|TRBV9|NA
CASSVVGNRASGNTIYF
TGTGCCAGCAGCGTAGTCGGAAACAGGGCATCTGGAAACACCATATATTTT
>TRBJ1-1|14|TRBD1|TRBV7-2|NA
CASSPPNPGGEAFF
TGTGCCAGCAGTCCACCCAACCCAGGGGGTGAAGCTTTCTTT
>TRBJ2-1|16|NA|TRBV7-7|few
CASSSFTTPSYNEQFF
TGTGCCAGCAGCTCGTTTACTACCCCCTCCTACAATGAGCAGTTCTTC
>TRBJ2-5|17|TRBD2|TRBV11-3|NA
CASSPGTSGSQVETQYF
TGTGCCAGCAGCCCCGGGACTAGCGGGAGTCAGGTAGAGACCCAGTACTTC
>TRBJ1-6|15|NA|TRBV15|NA
CATSSQSGVNSPLHF
TGTGCCACCAGCTCCCAGTCAGGGGTGAATTCACCCCTCCACTTT
>TRBJ2-7|11|NA|TRBV14|NA
CASSSFNEQYF
TGTGCCAGCTCCTCTTTTAACGAGCAGTACTTC
>TRBJ2-3|12|NA|TRBV2|NA
CATQRSTDTQYF
TGTGCCACCCAGCGGAGCACAGATACGCAGTATTTT
>TRBJ1-4|16|NA|TRBV5-5|NA
CASSSLTGQGNEKLFF
TGTGCCAGCAGCTCTCTGACAGGCCAGGGCAATGAAAAACTGTTTTTT
>TRBJ2-7|14|TRBD2|TRBV6-5|NA
CASSFLRTSREQYF
TGTGCCAGCAGTTTTCTACGGACTAGCCGCGAGCAGTACTTC
>TRBJ1-1|14|NA|TRBV10-3|few
CAISAVGGGTEAFF
TGTGCCATCAGTGCGGTCGGCGGGGGCACTGAAGCTTTCTTT
>TRBJ1-2|14|NA|TRBV6-5|NA
CASSYSLTGNGYTF
TGTGCCAGCAGTTACTCGTTAACAGGGAATGGCTACACCTTC
>TRBJ2-2|14|NA|TRBV7-3|NA
CASSLRGGPGELFF
TGTGCCAGCAGCTTAAGAGGCGGTCCCGGGGAGCTGTTTTTT
>TRBJ1-2|14|TRBD1|TRBV2|NA
CASARTGSNYGYTF
TGTGCCTCGGCCAGGACAGGGTCTAACTATGGCTACACCTTC
>TRBJ2-1|17|TRBD1|TRBV19|NA
CASSTLPRQGAQNEQFF
TGTGCCAGTAGTACCCTCCCCCGACAGGGGGCCCAAAATGAGCAGTTCTTC
>TRBJ2-7|16|NA|TRBV6-1|NA
CASSEASTWSSYEQYF
TGTGCCAGCAGTGAAGCTTCGACCTGGAGCTCCTACGAGCAGTACTTC
>TRBJ1-1|15|TRBD1|TRBV6-5|NA
CASRKMDRMNTEAFF
TGTGCCAGCAGGAAGATGGACAGGATGAACACTGAAGCTTTCTTT
>TRBJ2-3|15|NA|TRBV7-2|NA
CASSLASASTDTQYF
TGTGCCAGCAGCTTAGCGTCTGCGAGCACAGATACGCAGTATTTT
>TRBJ1-1|16|NA|TRBV5-1|once
CASSLGGDHTRSEAFF
TGCGCCAGCAGCTTGGGGGGGGACCATACGCGGAGTGAAGCTTTCTTT
>TRBJ2-5|15|TRBD1|TRBV9|NA
CASSQTTGVEETQYF
TGTGCCAGCAGCCAAACTACAGGGGTCGAGGAGACCCAGTACTTC
>TRBJ1-2|17|TRBD1|TRBV7-9|NA
CASSSLLGDSLNYGYTF
TGTGCCAGCAGCTCGCTTCTTGGGGACAGCTTAAACTATGGCTACACCTTC
>TRBJ1-2|14|NA|TRBV7-2|many
CASSSVTGRSDYTF
TGTGCCAGCAGCTCGGTTACAGGGCGGTCGGACTACACCTTC
>TRBJ2-7|12|NA|TRBV18|NA
CASSLGQNEQYF
TGTGCCAGCTCACTAGGACAAAACGAGCAGTACTTC
>TRBJ1-4|17|NA|TRBV7-2|NA
CASSLVQGWETNEKLFF
TGTGCCAGCAGCTTAGTTCAGGGGTGGGAGACTAATGAAAAACTGTTTTTT
>TRBJ1-5|14|NA|TRBV10-3|NA
CAISELTGLQPQHF
TGTGCCATCAGTGAGCTAACAGGCTTGCAGCCCCAGCATTTT
>TRBJ2-3|15|NA|TRBV7-3|NA
CASSFTGRSTDTQYF
TGTGCCAGCAGCTTCACAGGGCGGAGCACAGATACGCAGTATTTT
>TRBJ1-4|16|NA|TRBV18|NA
CASSSTVDRSNEKLFF
TGTGCCAGCTCATCCACCGTCGACAGAAGCAATGAAAAACTGTTTTTT
>TRBJ2-2|15|TRBD1|TRBV9|NA
CASSATGGWGGELFF
TGTGCCAGCAGCGCTACAGGGGGCTGGGGCGGGGAGCTGTTTTTT
>TRBJ1-2|15|TRBD1|TRBV6-5|NA
CASSSDPGQGRGYTF
TGTGCCAGCAGTTCAGACCCGGGACAGGGGAGAGGCTACACCTTC